This section outlines one T cell receptor (beta chain) sequence together with its context. As yet, its antigen is unknown. TCRdb independently ran MiXCR on the reads; one entry per CDR3 protein. The sample comprises approximately 170,000 distinct CDR3 sequences, under 20% of which are singletons, and about 19% rests with the top ten. These data belong to a study of T cell repertoires in cytomegalovirus infection. General study points: Clonotypes of TCR beta that were HLA-C-restricted and CMV-specific dominated the ex vivo response.

This TCR derives from a human donor in good health (CMV status not recorded). Some clones in this sample may be carry-over from other donors' samples. Sample: CD8+ T cells from PBMCs.

CDR3 DNA: TGTGCCAGCGCGAGATATTTAGCGGGAGACTACAATGAGCAGTTCTTC. Protein product: CASARYLAGDYNEQFF. The chain combines TRBV28 with TRBJ2-1, with 9 bases that match TRBD2. The CDR3 sequence is 16 residues long. Germline V gene sequence: CDR1 MDHEN, CDR2 SYDVKM. The V gene end was trimmed by 8 bases and the J gene end by 3 bases; junction bases not matched to a gene: 11.